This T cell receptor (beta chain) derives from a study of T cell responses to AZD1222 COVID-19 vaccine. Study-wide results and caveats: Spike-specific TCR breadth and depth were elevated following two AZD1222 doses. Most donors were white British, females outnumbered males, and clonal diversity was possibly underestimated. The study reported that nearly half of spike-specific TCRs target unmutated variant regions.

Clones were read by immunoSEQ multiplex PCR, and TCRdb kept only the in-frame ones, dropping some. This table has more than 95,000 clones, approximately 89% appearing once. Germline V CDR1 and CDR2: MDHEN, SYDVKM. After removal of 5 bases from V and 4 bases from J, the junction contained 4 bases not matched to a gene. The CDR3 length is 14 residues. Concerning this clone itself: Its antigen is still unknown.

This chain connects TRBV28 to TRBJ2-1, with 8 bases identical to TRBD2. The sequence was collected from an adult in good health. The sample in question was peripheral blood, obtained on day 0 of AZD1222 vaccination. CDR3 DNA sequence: TGTGCCAGCAGTCTGACGGGAGGGTACAATGAGCAGTTCTTC. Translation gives CASSLTGGYNEQFF.